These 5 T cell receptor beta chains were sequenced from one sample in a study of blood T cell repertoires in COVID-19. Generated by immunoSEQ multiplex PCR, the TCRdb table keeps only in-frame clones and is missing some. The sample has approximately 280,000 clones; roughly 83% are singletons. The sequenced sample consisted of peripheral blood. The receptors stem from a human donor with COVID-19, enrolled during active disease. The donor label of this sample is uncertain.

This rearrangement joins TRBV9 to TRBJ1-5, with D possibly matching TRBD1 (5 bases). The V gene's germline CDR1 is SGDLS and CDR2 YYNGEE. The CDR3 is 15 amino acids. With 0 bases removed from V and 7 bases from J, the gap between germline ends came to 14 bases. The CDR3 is CASSVGVGGGQPQHF. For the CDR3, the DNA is TGTGCCAGCAGCGTAGGGGTTGGGGGAGGGCAGCCCCAGCATTTT.

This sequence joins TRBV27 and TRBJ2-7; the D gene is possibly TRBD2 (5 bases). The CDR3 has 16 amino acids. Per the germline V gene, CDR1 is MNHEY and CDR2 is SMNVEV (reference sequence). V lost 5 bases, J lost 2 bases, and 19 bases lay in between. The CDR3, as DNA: TGTGCCAGCAGTCTCACCTTTGTGGGAGCACCCTACGAGCAGTACTTC. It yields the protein CASSLTFVGAPYEQYF.

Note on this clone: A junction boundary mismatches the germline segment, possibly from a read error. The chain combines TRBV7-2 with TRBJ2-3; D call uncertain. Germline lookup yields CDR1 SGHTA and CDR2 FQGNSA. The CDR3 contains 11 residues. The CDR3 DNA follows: TGTGCCAGCAGCTCTCAAAAACAGTTATCCTTT. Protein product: CASSSQKQLSF.

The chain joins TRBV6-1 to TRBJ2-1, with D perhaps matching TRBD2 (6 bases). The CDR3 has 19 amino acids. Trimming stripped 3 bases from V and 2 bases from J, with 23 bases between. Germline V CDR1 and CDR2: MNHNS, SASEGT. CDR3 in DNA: TGTGCCAGCAGTGACCGACGGGGGAGAGGCTCGGTGACCTACAATGAGCAGTTCTTC. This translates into CASSDRRGRGSVTYNEQFF.

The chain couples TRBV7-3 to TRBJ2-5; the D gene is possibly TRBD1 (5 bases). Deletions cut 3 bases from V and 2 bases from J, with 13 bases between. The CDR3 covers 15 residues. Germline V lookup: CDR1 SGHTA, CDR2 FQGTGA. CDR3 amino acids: CASSFVRGSQETQYF. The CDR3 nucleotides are TGTGCCAGCAGCTTCGTAAGGGGAAGTCAAGAGACCCAGTACTTC.